These T cell receptor beta chains were read from a single sample in a study of blood T cells in healthy people across ages. TCRdb used MiXCR to reprocess the 5' RACE reads, holding one entry per CDR3 protein. The data contain 850,000 to 1,000,000 distinct CDR3 sequences, about 53% of them singletons. Sequencing used blood. The receptor set was obtained from a woman between 55 and 75 years old in good health. The CDR3 runs from the conserved cysteine through the conserved F or W. Each record gives: clone size, V gene, J gene, D gene, CDR3 protein, CDR3 DNA. D genes are given only for firm matches. Rows give clone size only sometimes, using once, few, many, or a class for an expanded clone.

>NA|TRBV28|TRBJ2-1|TRBD2
CASSTPTSGYNEQFF
TGTGCCAGCAGTACCCCGACTAGCGGTTACAATGAGCAGTTCTTC
>many|TRBV6-5|TRBJ1-1|NA
CASSYRGRNTEAFF
TGTGCCAGCAGTTATCGGGGACGGAACACTGAAGCTTTCTTT
>many|TRBV12-3/TRBV12-4|TRBJ2-3|NA
CASGGDTQYF
TGTGCCAGCGGAGGAGATACGCAGTATTTT
>NA|TRBV6-5|TRBJ2-5|NA
CASSYKGLAPVETQYF
TGTGCCAGCAGTTACAAAGGTCTAGCCCCTGTAGAGACCCAGTACTTC
>NA|TRBV28|TRBJ2-3|TRBD2
CASRSGTSGRRSGTQYF
TGTGCCAGCAGATCCGGGACTAGCGGGAGGAGGTCAGGTACGCAGTATTTT
>few|TRBV7-2|TRBJ2-2|NA
CASSLRSTGELFF
TGTGCCAGCAGCTTAAGAAGCACCGGGGAGCTGTTTTTT
>NA|TRBV13|TRBJ2-3|NA
CASSPKWVTDTQYF
TGTGCCAGCAGCCCCAAGTGGGTCACAGATACGCAGTATTTT
>few|TRBV28|TRBJ2-5|TRBD1
CASSSAGGILGETQYF
TGTGCCAGCAGTTCTGCAGGGGGCATTTTGGGAGAGACCCAGTACTTC
>NA|TRBV30|TRBJ2-4|NA
CAWSAEIKNIQYF
TGTGCCTGGAGTGCGGAGATCAAAAACATTCAGTACTTC
>few|TRBV20-1|TRBJ2-7|TRBD2
CSAITSDSYEQYF
TGCAGTGCTATAACTAGCGACTCCTACGAGCAGTACTTC
>NA|TRBV12-3/TRBV12-4|TRBJ1-6|NA
CASSVLSQSPLHF
TGTGCCAGCAGTGTACTCTCCCAATCACCCCTCCACTTT
>NA|TRBV10-3|TRBJ2-7|NA
CAYDSYEQYF
TGTGCCTACGACTCCTACGAGCAGTACTTC
>NA|TRBV9|TRBJ2-6|NA
CASARLNSGANVLTF
TGTGCCAGCGCGAGACTCAACTCTGGGGCCAACGTCCTGACTTTC
>NA|TRBV3-1|TRBJ1-1|NA
CASSQGRWHTEAFF
TGTGCCAGCAGCCAAGGTCGGTGGCACACTGAAGCTTTCTTT
>NA|TRBV9|TRBJ1-1|NA
CASSVSDRTEAFF
TGTGCCAGCAGCGTTTCGGATCGAACTGAAGCTTTCTTT